Each of the 5 T cell receptor beta chains below was sequenced from the same sample in a study of blood T cells in healthy people across ages. The authors ran a second PCR of roughly 6 to 12 cycles using a sample-barcoded 5' primer and a J-beta primer mix. Using its own MiXCR run on the 5' RACE reads, TCRdb lists one record per CDR3 protein. Of around 710,000 distinct CDR3 sequences in the sample, about 40% are singletons; the top ten hold about 20%. Sequenced: blood. The receptor set was obtained from a woman aged 55-69 years in good health.

This clonotype has a count of ten or more. The chain has TRBV6-2 or TRBV6-3 and TRBJ2-1, with D tentatively TRBD1 or TRBD2 (5 bases each). The CDR3 has 16 amino acids. Trimming cost V 2 bases and J 8 bases, with 19 bases left between them. Germline CDR1 is MNHEY and CDR2 is SVGEGT. The CDR3 is CASSYGLGDLKDEQFF. The CDR3 coding sequence is TGTGCCAGCAGTTACGGATTGGGGGATCTAAAGGATGAGCAGTTCTTC.

At least ten counts were recorded for this clonotype. The chain employs TRBV7-2 and TRBJ2-6; 11 positions agree with TRBD1. Germline-derived CDR1 and CDR2 are SGHTA and FQGNSA. The junction had 4 bases not matched to a gene; V was cut back by 3 bases and J by 0 bases. This CDR3 contains 18 residues. The CDR3 DNA is TGTGCCAGCAGCTTTTCCGGGACAGGGGGCTCTGGGGCCAACGTCCTGACTTTC. Encoded protein: CASSFSGTGGSGANVLTF.

The chain uses TRBV20-1 and TRBJ2-1; D might be TRBD2 (6 bases). The germline V and J ends were trimmed by 3 bases and 8 bases, with 14 bases remaining between them. The CDR3 has 13 residues. Germline CDR1 DFQATT, CDR2 SNEGSKA (reference sequence). This CDR3 reads CSASRSGGDEQFF. The CDR3, as DNA: TGCAGTGCTAGTAGATCCGGAGGGGATGAGCAGTTCTTC.

This chain connects TRBV11-2 to TRBJ2-5; TRBD1 might be the D (6 bases). CDR1 and CDR2 from the germline V gene are SGHAT and FQNNGV. V dropped 6 bases and J dropped 11 bases, with 25 bases sitting between them. The CDR3 spans 15 residues. DNA for the CDR3: TGTGCCAGCAGTTCGACCAGGGGCCGTAACAATGAGCAGTACTTC. As protein: CASSSTRGRNNEQYF.

The rearrangement links TRBV2 to TRBJ2-7, with 7 bases aligning to TRBD2. Germline V gene lookup returns CDR1 SNHLY and CDR2 FYNNEI. V lost 6 bases, J lost 3 bases, and 11 bases stayed unmatched. This CDR3 region has 15 residues. The CDR3 loop is CASSRSGFPLYEQYF. CDR3 DNA sequence: TGTGCCAGCAGCCGTAGCGGGTTCCCCCTCTACGAGCAGTACTTC.